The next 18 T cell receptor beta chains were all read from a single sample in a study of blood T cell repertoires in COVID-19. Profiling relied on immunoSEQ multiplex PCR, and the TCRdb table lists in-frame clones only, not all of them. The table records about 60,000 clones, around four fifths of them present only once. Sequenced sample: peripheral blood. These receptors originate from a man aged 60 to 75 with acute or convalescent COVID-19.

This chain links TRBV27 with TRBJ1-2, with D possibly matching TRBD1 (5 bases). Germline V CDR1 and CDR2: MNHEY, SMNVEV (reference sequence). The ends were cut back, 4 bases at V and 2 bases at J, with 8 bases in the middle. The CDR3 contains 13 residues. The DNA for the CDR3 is TGTGCCAGCAGTTGGACAAGCAACTATGGCTACACCTTC. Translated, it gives CASSWTSNYGYTF.

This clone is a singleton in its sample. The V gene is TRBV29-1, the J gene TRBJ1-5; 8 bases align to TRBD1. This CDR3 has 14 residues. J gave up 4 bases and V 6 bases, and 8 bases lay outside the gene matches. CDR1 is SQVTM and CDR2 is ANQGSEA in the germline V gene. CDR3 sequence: CSVRQGSNNQPQHF. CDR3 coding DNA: TGCAGCGTCCGACAGGGGAGTAATAATCAGCCCCAGCATTTT.

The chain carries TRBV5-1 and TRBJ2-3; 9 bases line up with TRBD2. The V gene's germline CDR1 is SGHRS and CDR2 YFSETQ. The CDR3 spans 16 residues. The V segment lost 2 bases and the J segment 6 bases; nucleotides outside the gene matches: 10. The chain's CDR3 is CASSFLKAGGGDTQYF. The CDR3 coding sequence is TGCGCCAGCAGCTTCCTCAAAGCGGGGGGCGGGGATACGCAGTATTTT. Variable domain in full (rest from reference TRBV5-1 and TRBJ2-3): KAGVTQTPRYLIKTRGQQVTLSCSPISGHRSVSWYQQTPGQGLQFLFEYFSETQRNKGNFPGRFSGRQFSNSRSEMNVSTLELGDSALYLCASSFLKAGGGDTQYFGPGTRLTVL.

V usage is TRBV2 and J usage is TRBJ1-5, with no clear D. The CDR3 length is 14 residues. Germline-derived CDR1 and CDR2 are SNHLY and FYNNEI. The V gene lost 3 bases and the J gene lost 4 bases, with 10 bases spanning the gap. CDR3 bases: TGTGCCAGCAGTGACGGGGTGAATAATCAGCCCCAGCATTTT. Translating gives CASSDGVNNQPQHF.

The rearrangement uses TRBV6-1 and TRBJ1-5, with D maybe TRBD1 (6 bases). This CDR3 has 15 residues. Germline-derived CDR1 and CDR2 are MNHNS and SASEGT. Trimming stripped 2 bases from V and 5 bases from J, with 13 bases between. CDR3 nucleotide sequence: TGTGCCAGCAGTGAATATGGACAGCCCCATCAGCCCCAGCATTTT. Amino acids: CASSEYGQPHQPQHF.

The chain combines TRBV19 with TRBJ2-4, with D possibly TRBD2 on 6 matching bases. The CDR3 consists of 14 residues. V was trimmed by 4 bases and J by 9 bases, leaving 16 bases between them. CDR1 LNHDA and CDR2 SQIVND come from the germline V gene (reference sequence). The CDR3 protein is CASSRGEFSGIQYF. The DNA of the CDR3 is TGTGCCAGTAGTAGGGGAGAGTTTAGCGGCATTCAGTACTTC.

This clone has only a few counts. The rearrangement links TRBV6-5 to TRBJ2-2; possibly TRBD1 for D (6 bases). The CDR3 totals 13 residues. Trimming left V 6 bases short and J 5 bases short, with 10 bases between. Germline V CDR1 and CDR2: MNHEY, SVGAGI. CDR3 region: CASRPRGTGELFF. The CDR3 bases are TGTGCCAGCAGACCTAGGGGGACCGGGGAGCTGTTTTTT.

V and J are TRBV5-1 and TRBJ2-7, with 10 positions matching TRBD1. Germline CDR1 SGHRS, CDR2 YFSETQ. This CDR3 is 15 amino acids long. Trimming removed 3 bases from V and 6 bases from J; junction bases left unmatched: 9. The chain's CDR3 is CASSSASTGGGEQYF. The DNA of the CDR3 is TGCGCCAGCAGCTCAGCATCGACAGGGGGCGGCGAGCAGTACTTC.

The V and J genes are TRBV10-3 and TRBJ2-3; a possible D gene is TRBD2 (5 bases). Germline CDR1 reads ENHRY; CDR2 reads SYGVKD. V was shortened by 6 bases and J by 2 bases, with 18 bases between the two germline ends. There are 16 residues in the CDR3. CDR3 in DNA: TGTGCCATCAGGGGAGTATGGGAAACCCACACAGATACGCAGTATTTT. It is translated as CAIRGVWETHTDTQYF.

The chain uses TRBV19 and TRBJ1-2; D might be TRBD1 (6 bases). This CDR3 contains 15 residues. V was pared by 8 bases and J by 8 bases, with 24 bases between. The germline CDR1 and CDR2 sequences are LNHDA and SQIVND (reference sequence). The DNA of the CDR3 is TGTGCCAGTGGCCCGGCAGGGGATGGTCCCATCGGCTACACCTTC. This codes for CASGPAGDGPIGYTF.

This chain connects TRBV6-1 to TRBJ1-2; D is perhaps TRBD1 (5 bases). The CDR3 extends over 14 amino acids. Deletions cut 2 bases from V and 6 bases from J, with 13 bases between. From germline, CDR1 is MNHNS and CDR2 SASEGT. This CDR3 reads CASSENYQGHGYTF. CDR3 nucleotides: TGTGCCAGCAGTGAAAATTACCAGGGCCATGGCTACACCTTC.

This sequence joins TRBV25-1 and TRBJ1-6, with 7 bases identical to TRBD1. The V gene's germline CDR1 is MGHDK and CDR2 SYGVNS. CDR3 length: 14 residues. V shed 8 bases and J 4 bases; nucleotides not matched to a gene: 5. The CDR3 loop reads CASGSTGYNSPLHF. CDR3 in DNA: TGTGCCAGCGGCTCGACAGGGTATAATTCACCCCTCCACTTT.

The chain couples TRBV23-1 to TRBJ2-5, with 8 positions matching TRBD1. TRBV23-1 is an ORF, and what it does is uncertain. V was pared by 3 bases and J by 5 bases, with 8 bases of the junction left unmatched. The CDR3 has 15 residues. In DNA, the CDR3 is TGCGCCAGCAGTCAGATCCAGGGGGCGTGGGAGACCCAGTACTTC. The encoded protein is CASSQIQGAWETQYF.

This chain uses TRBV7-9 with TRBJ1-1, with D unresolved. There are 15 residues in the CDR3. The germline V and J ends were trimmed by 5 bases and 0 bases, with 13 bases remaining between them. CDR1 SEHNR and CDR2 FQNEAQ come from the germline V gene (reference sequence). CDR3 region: CASSHGNLVNTEAFF. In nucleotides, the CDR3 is TGTGCCAGCAGCCACGGTAATTTGGTGAACACTGAAGCTTTCTTT. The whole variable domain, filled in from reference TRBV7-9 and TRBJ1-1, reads DTGVSQNPRHKITKRGQNVTFRCDPISEHNRLYWYRQTLGQGPEFLTYFQNEAQLEKSRLLSDRFSAERPKGSFSTLEIQRTEQGDSAMYLCASSHGNLVNTEAFFGQGTRLTVV.

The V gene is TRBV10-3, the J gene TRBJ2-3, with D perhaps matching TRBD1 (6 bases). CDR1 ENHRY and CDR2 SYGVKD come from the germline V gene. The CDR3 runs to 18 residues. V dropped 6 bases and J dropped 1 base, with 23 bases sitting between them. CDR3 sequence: CAIRQDSGGKYGTDTQYF. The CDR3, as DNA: TGTGCCATCAGGCAGGACAGTGGAGGCAAATATGGCACAGATACGCAGTATTTT.

The CDR3 loop is CASSPRAGVYIDTQYF. In nucleotides, the CDR3 is TGTGCCAGCAGCCCTCGGGCGGGGGTTTATATAGATACGCAGTATTTT. This chain uses TRBV14 with TRBJ2-3; 7 bases align to TRBD2. CDR3 length: 16 residues. Unmatched junction bases numbered 12, after V lost 4 bases and J lost 5 bases. Germline V gene lookup returns CDR1 SGHDN and CDR2 FVKESK.

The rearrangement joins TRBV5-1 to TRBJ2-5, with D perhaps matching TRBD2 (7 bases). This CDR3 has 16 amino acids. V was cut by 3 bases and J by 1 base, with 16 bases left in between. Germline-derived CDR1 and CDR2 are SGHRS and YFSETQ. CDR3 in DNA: TGCGCCAGCAGCTGGGGGGTCGGGGGGCTCCAAGAGACCCAGTACTTC. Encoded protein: CASSWGVGGLQETQYF.

The CDR3: CASSAGGEQYF. Here the CDR3 DNA reads TGTGCCAGCAGTGCGGGGGGCGAGCAGTACTTC. The chain has TRBV2 and TRBJ2-7; 7 bases agree with TRBD2. With 4 bases clipped from V and 6 bases from J, the junction kept 0 bases outside the gene matches. The CDR3 has 11 amino acids. Germline V gene lookup returns CDR1 SNHLY and CDR2 FYNNEI.